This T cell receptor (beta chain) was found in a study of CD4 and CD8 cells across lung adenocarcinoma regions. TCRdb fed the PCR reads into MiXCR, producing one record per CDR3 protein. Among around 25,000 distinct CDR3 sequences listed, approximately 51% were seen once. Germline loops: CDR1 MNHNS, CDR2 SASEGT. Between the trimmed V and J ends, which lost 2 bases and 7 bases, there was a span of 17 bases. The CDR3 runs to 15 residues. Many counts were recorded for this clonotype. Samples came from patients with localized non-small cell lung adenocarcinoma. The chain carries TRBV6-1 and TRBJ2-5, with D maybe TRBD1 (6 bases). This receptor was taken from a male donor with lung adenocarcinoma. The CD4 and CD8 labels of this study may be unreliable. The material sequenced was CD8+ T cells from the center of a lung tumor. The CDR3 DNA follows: TGTGCCAGCAGTGAATATTTGACTTTAGGGGGGACCCAGTACTTC. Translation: CASSEYLTLGGTQYF.